The sample holds many counts of the clone carrying this T cell receptor beta chain. The data were obtained in a study of CD8+CD57+ T cells in acquired aplastic anemia. Background on the study: Sorted CD4+ and CD8+ cells gave a mean 3.2 ug DNA, range 0.2 to 27.4 ug.

All sequencing subjects had displayed CD8+CD57+ cell expansion on flow cytometry. Genomic DNA, serving as template, underwent TCR beta VDJ and CDR3 profiling. TCRdb re-called the reads through MiXCR, storing one row per CDR3 protein. The table records more than 150,000 distinct CDR3 sequences, roughly 50% of them present only once. The length of the CDR3 is 14 residues. Germline assignment: CDR1 KGHDR and CDR2 SFDVKD. This clonotype was obtained from a human donor with aplastic anemia. This chain joins TRBV24-1 and TRBJ2-5, with D possibly called TRBD1 or TRBD2 (6 bases each). Sequences were obtained from sorted CD4+, CD8+, or CD8+CD57+ T cells (not recorded which) from PBMCs. CDR3 coding DNA: TGTGCGGGGCTCGGGGGCCGTGACCAAGAGACCCAGTACTTC. It yields the protein CAGLGGRDQETQYF.